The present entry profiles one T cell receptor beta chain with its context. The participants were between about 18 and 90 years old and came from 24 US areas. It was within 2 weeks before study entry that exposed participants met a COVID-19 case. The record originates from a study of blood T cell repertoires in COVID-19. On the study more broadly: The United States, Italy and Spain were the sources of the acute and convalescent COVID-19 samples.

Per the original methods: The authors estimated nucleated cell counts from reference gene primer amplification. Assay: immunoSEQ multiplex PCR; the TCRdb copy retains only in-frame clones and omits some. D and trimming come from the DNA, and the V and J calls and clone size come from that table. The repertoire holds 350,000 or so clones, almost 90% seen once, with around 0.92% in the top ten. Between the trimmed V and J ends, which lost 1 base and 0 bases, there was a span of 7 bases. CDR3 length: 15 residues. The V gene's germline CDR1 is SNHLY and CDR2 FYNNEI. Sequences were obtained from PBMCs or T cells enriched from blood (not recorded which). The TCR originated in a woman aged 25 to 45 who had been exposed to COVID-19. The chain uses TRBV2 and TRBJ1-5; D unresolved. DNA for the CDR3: TGTGCCAGCAGTGAAGGGGCGTATAGCAATCAGCCCCAGCATTTT. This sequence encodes CASSEGAYSNQPQHF.